The 18 T cell receptor beta chains presented below share a single source sample, sequenced in a study of human T cells and chemical hapten exposure (dated by TCRdb to the early 2020s). In light of the paper, this sample's time point label describes: pre-sensitization, week 0. The treatment or condition label, as the study defines it: therapeutic diphenylcyclopropenone sensitization with weekly scalp DPC. Library preparation was by RACE. TCRdb names NextSeq 500 as the instrument used. TCRdb redid the processing of the public reads, applying fastp at Q25 and MiXCR, and retained in-frame beta chains. Rows are unified per CDR3 protein, each entry keeping the most common DNA and genes. The sample table contains 300,000 to 450,000 distinct CDR3 sequences; only one count was recorded for around 5.5% of them. Together, the top ten hold about 8.2% of the sample. The input for sequencing was whole blood, taken in connection with sensitization to the hapten diphenylcyclopropenone (DPC). The receptors stem from a woman aged 18-29 years with alopecia areata. Some clones in this sample may be carry-over from other donors' samples.

There are many counts of this clonotype. J is TRBJ2-3 and V is TRBV7-3; 9 nucleotides line up with TRBD2. This CDR3 region has 17 residues. Per germline, CDR1 SGHTA and CDR2 FQGTGA. The V gene end was trimmed by 3 bases and the J gene end by 10 bases; junction bases not matched to a gene: 17. In DNA form, the CDR3 reads TGTGCCAGCAGCTTGAGCGGGGGGTGGCCGACCCAGGCGGCGCAGTATTTT. It translates to CASSLSGGWPTQAAQYF.

The V gene is TRBV4-1, the J gene TRBJ2-1, with 7 nucleotides matching TRBD1. V dropped 1 base and J dropped 7; count of bases not matched to a gene: 7. This CDR3 is built from 15 residues. CDR1 is MGHRA, CDR2 YSYEKL, per germline. The CDR3 here is CASSQVSGRGNEQFF. CDR3 DNA: TGCGCCAGCAGCCAAGTGTCCGGCAGGGGGAATGAGCAGTTCTTC.

This clonotype came up many times. The V and J genes are TRBV12-3 or TRBV12-4 and TRBJ2-5; TRBD2 matches 15 bases. CDR3 length: 16 amino acids. The V and J ends lost 6 bases and 2 bases, in that order; junction bases with no gene match: 4. CDR3 in amino acids: CASSGTSGGTQETQYF. CDR3 bases: TGTGCCAGCAGCGGGACTAGCGGGGGGACTCAAGAGACCCAGTACTTC.

This clonotype was recorded at least ten times. The genes are TRBV20-1 and TRBJ2-7; weak D call: TRBD1 (6 bases). Germline CDR1 and CDR2: DFQATT and SNEGSKA (reference sequence). This CDR3 comprises 14 residues. The V end was cut by 0 bases, the J end by 1 base, with 10 bases between. The CDR3 region has the DNA TGCAGTGCTAGAGAGGACAGAAAATCCTACGAGCAGTACTTC. Residues: CSAREDRKSYEQYF.

This chain connects TRBV7-6 to TRBJ1-2; no firm D call. Germline V CDR1 and CDR2: SGHVS, FNYEAQ. V was trimmed by 1 base and J by 2 bases, leaving 8 bases between them. The CDR3 consists of 14 residues. The CDR3 reads CASSLVPGNYGYTF. The CDR3 DNA reads as TGTGCCAGCAGCTTAGTCCCGGGAAACTATGGCTACACCTTC.

Worth noting for this clonotype: The junction shows a germline mismatch at one end, possibly a read error. V usage is TRBV24-1 and J usage is TRBJ2-1; D perhaps matches TRBD1 (6 bases). This CDR3 has 15 residues. Germline CDR1 reads KGHDR; CDR2 reads SFDVKD. The CDR3 bases are TGTGCCACAAGTGATAGAACAGGGCGGTACAATGAGCAGTTCTTC. Encoded protein: CATSDRTGRYNEQFF.

This clonotype has just a few counts. The chain carries TRBV7-8 and TRBJ1-1; D gene ambiguous. The V and J ends lost 5 bases and 7 bases respectively, with 14 bases between them. The CDR3 spans 13 residues. Germline V CDR1 and CDR2: SGHVS, FQNEAQ. The CDR3 loop is CASSPRRRDEAFF. CDR3 bases: TGTGCCAGCAGCCCGCGCCGGCGAGATGAAGCTTTCTTT. Full variable domain (outside the CDR3, taken from reference TRBV7-8 and TRBJ1-1): GAGVSQSPRYKVAKRGQDVALRCDPISGHVSLFWYQQALGQGPEFLTYFQNEAQLDKSGLPSDRFFAERPEGSVSTLKIQRTQQEDSAVYLCASSPRRRDEAFFGQGTRLTVV.

This clonotype was counted at least ten times. J is TRBJ2-5 and V is TRBV12-3 or TRBV12-4, with TRBD2 identical over 12 bases. The CDR3 is made up of 15 amino acids. V lost 6 bases and J lost 13; bases outside the gene matches: 15. As DNA, the CDR3 is TGTGCCAGCAGCCCAGGGGCTAGCGGGGGGGCCCCCCCGTACTTC. Translation: CASSPGASGGAPPYF.

This clonotype has only a few counts. The chain has TRBV2 and TRBJ2-7, with D maybe TRBD2 (5 bases). The V gene's germline CDR1 is SNHLY and CDR2 FYNNEI. V was pared by 7 bases and J by 5 bases, with 18 bases between. The CDR3 has 14 residues. The CDR3 reads CASIMTEGDNEQYF. The CDR3 coding sequence is TGTGCCAGCATCATGACCGAGGGTGATAACGAGCAGTACTTC.

This chain uses TRBV20-1 with TRBJ1-2, with D possibly TRBD1 on 5 matching bases. This CDR3 comprises 10 residues. Germline lookup yields CDR1 DFQATT and CDR2 SNEGSKA (reference sequence). The ends were cut back, 0 bases at V and 10 bases at J, with 6 bases in the middle. CDR3 loop: CSAREGTYTF. Here the CDR3 DNA reads TGCAGTGCTAGAGAAGGGACCTACACCTTC.

The CDR3, as DNA: TGTGCCAGCAGCTCGATAGACAGGGGAGCCTACGAGCAGTACTTC. This sequence encodes CASSSIDRGAYEQYF. This chain uses TRBV7-2 with TRBJ2-7; 8 bases agree with TRBD1. CDR3 length: 15 residues. J was trimmed by 2 bases and V by 4 bases; bases with no gene match: 7. Germline-derived CDR1 and CDR2 are SGHTA and FQGNSA.

This clonotype was observed many times. The chain has TRBV4-1 and TRBJ1-5, with D unresolved. The CDR3 is 14 residues long. V was clipped by 0 bases and J by 4 bases, with 7 bases between them. CDR1 and CDR2 from the germline V gene are MGHRA and YSYEKL. In nucleotides, the CDR3 is TGCGCCAGCAGCCAAGATGGGGAAAATCAGCCCCAGCATTTT. It is translated as CASSQDGENQPQHF.

This clonotype has only a few counts. The V gene is TRBV4-3, the J gene TRBJ2-3, with D perhaps matching TRBD2 (5 bases). Trimming left V 0 bases short and J 4 bases short, with 11 bases between. Germline CDR1 reads LGHNA; CDR2 reads YSLEER. This CDR3 region has 15 residues. The CDR3 here is CASSQDFAAADTQYF. The DNA of the CDR3 is TGCGCCAGCAGCCAAGATTTCGCAGCGGCAGATACGCAGTATTTT.

The chain recombines TRBV7-2 with TRBJ1-4; no clear D gene. V was pared by 5 bases and J by 4 bases, with 8 bases between. The CDR3 consists of 13 residues. Germline V gene data show CDR1 as SGHTA and CDR2 as FQGNSA. CDR3 bases: TGTGCCAGCAGCGGATCGGTTAATGAAAAACTGTTTTTT. It specifies CASSGSVNEKLFF.

This clonotype occurred a few times. This chain joins TRBV20-1 and TRBJ1-5; D is unclear. V lost 5 bases and J lost 0, with 11 bases in between. The CDR3 is made up of 14 amino acids. Germline assignment: CDR1 DFQATT and CDR2 SNEGSKA (reference sequence). The CDR3 nucleotides read TGCAGTGCTGTCCGGGATCTTAGCAATCAGCCCCAGCATTTT. Its translation is CSAVRDLSNQPQHF.

This chain joins TRBV20-1 and TRBJ2-7; D tentatively reads TRBD1 or TRBD2 (5 bases each). V shed 6 bases and J shed 0 bases, with 15 bases lying between them. Germline-derived CDR1 and CDR2 are DFQATT and SNEGSKA (reference sequence). CDR3 length equals 14 residues. The CDR3 coding sequence is TGCAGTGCGTGGGACCGGCGATCCTCCTACGAGCAGTACTTC. Its translation is CSAWDRRSSYEQYF.

This clonotype came up a few times. The CDR3 sequence: CASSQDPIGYTSSPNEKLFF. The CDR3 DNA sequence: TGTGCCAGCAGCCAAGATCCTATCGGGTACACCTCTTCACCTAATGAAAAACTGTTTTTT. The chain has TRBV4-2 and TRBJ1-4; D gene ambiguous. The CDR3 length is 20 residues. Trimming stripped 0 bases from V and 3 bases from J, with 23 bases between. CDR1 is LGHNA and CDR2 is YNFKEQ in the germline V gene.

The CDR3 nucleotides are TGTGCCAGCAGCCAAGGCGGCCCAAGGGGTGAGCAGTTCTTC. This sequence encodes CASSQGGPRGEQFF. V gene TRBV3-1 combines with J gene TRBJ2-1, with D maybe TRBD1 (5 bases). Looked up from germline, CDR1 is LGHDT and CDR2 is YNNKEL (reference sequence). CDR3 length equals 14 residues. Between the trimmed V and J ends, which lost 1 base and 9 bases, there was a span of 13 bases.